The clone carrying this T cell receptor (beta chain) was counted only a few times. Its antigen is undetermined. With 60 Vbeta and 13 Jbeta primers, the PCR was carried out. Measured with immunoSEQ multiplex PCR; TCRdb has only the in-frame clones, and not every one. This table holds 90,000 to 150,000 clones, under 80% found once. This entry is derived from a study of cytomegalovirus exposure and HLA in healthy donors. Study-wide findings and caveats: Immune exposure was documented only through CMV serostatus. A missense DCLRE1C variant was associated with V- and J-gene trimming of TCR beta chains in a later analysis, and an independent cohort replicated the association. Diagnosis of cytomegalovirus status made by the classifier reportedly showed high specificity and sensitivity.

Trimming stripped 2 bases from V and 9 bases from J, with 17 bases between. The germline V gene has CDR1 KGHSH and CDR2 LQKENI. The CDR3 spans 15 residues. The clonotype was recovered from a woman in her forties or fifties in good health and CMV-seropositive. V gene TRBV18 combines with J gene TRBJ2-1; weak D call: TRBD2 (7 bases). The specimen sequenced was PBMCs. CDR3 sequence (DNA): TGTGCCAGCTCACCAGAACATCTAGGGGGGGCTGAGCAGTTCTTC. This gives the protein CASSPEHLGGAEQFF.